These 2 T cell receptor beta chains were sequenced from one sample in a study of T cells in localized non-small cell lung cancer. Profiled with immunoSEQ multiplex PCR; TCRdb holds only in-frame clones, not every one. The sample lists around 1,800 clones, 20% to 25% occurring once. The sequencing here drew on normal lung tissue next to the tumor, taken before any cancer treatment. The receptors were sampled from an older female donor with stage I squamous cell lung carcinoma.

The V call is TRBV4-1, the J call TRBJ2-7, with 7 nucleotides matching TRBD2. V lost 0 bases to trimming and J lost 4 bases; unmatched junction nucleotides: 6. The CDR3 covers 15 residues. The germline gives CDR1 MGHRA, CDR2 YSYEKL. The CDR3 loop reads CASSQDPNGRYEQYF. CDR3 sequence (DNA): TGCGCCAGCAGCCAAGATCCCAACGGGAGGTACGAGCAGTACTTC.

A few counts support this clone. The chain uses TRBV4-1 and TRBJ2-7; D is perhaps TRBD1 or TRBD2 (6 bases each). The CDR3 spans 14 residues. CDR1 MGHRA and CDR2 YSYEKL come from the germline V gene. Trimming took 5 bases from V and 6 from J, leaving 17 bases between them. The CDR3 DNA reads TGCGCCAGCAGCTCCGGCACCGGGGGCGGCGAGCAGTACTTC. Protein product: CASSSGTGGGEQYF.